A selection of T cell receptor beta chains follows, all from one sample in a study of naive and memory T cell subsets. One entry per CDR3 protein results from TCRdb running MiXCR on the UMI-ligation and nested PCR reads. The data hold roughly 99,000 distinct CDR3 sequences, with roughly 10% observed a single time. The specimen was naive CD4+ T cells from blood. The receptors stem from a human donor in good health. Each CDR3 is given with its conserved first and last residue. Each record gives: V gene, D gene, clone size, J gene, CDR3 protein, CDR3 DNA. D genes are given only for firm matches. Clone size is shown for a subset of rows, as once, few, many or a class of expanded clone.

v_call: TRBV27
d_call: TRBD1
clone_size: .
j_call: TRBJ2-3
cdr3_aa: CASSGGQGLVRAKQYF
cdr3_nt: TGTGCCAGCAGTGGCGGACAGGGTCTCGTCCGGGCGAAGCAGTATTTT

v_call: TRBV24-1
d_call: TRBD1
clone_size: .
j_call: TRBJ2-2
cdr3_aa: CATSERDRYTGELFF
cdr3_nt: TGTGCCACCAGTGAAAGGGACAGATACACCGGGGAGCTGTTTTTT

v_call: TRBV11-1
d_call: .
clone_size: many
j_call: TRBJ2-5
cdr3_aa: CASSRGNLRAQETQYF
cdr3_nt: TGTGCCAGCAGTCGGGGCAACCTCAGGGCCCAAGAGACCCAGTACTTC

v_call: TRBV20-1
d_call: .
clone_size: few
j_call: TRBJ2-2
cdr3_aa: CSARPGGSDGELFF
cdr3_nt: TGCAGTGCTAGACCGGGGGGCTCTGACGGGGAGCTGTTTTTT

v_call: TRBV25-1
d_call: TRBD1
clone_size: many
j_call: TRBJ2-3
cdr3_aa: CASSESGQGPDTQYF
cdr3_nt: TGTGCCAGCAGTGAATCTGGACAGGGCCCAGATACGCAGTATTTT

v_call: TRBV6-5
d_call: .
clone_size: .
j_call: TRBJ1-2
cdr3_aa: CASSYSIQGHRGGYTF
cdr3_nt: TGTGCCAGCAGTTACTCGATCCAAGGACACCGAGGGGGCTACACCTTC

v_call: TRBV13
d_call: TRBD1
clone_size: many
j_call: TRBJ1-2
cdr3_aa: CASSRDRAPPQSGYTF
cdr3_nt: TGTGCCAGCAGCCGGGACAGGGCCCCACCTCAGTCTGGCTACACCTTC

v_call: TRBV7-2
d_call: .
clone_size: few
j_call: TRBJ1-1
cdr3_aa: CASSLRHVNTEAFF
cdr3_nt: TGTGCCAGCAGCTTAAGGCACGTGAACACTGAAGCTTTCTTT

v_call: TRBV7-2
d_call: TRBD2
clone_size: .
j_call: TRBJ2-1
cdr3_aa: CASSSRPGKTGTRRYNEQFF
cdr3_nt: TGTGCCAGCAGCTCCCGCCCAGGAAAAACCGGGACTAGAAGATACAATGAGCAGTTCTTC

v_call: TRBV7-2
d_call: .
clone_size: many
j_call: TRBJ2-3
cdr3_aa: CASSLASGDTQYF
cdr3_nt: TGTGCCAGCAGCTTAGCGAGCGGGGATACGCAGTATTTT

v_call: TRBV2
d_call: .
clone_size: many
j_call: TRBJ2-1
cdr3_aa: CASSDDRDNEQFF
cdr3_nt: TGTGCCAGCAGTGATGATAGAGACAATGAGCAGTTCTTC

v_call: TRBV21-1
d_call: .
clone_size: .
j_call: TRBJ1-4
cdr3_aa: CASSKCLATQEKLFF
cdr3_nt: TGTGCCAGCAGCAAATGTCTGGCTACCCAGGAAAAACTGTTTTTT

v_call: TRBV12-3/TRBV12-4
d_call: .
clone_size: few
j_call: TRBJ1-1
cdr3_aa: CASSRTQMNTEAFF
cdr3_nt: TGTGCCAGCAGCCGGACACAAATGAACACTGAAGCTTTCTTT

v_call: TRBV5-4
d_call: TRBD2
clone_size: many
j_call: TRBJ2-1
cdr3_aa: CASSLEGTRLNEQFF
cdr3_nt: TGTGCCAGCAGCTTGGAGGGGACTAGACTAAATGAGCAGTTCTTC

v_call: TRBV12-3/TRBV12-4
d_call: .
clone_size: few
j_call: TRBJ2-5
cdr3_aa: CASRLTRVKETQYF
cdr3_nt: TGTGCCAGCAGGCTGACTAGGGTGAAAGAGACCCAGTACTTC

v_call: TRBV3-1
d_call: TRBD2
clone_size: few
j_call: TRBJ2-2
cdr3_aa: CASSQVNSGRLNTGELFF
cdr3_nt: TGTGCCAGCAGCCAAGTGAATAGCGGGAGGCTAAACACCGGGGAGCTGTTTTTT

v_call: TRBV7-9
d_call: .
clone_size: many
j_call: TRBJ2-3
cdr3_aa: CASNGQRSDTQYF
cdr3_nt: TGTGCCAGCAACGGACAGAGATCAGATACGCAGTATTTT

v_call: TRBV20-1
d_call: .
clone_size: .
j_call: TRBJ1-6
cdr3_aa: CSARDRNSPLHF
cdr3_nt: TGCAGTGCTAGAGATCGTAATTCACCCCTCCACTTT

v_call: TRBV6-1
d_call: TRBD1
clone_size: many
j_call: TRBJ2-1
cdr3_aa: CASRPGTGRTNEQFF
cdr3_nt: TGTGCCAGCAGACCTGGGACAGGTAGGACCAATGAGCAGTTCTTC

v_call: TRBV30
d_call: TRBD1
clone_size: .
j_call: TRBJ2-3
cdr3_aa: CAVTSGQTSTDTQYF
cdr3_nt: TGTGCCGTAACCTCGGGACAGACTAGCACAGATACGCAGTATTTT

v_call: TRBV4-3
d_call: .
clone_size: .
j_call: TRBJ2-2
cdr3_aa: CASRKVTYTGELFF
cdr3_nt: TGCGCCAGCAGAAAAGTAACCTACACCGGGGAGCTGTTTTTT

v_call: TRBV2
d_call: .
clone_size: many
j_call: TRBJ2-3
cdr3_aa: CASSDSGVGRSDTQYF
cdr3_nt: TGTGCCAGCAGTGACTCGGGAGTAGGCCGATCAGATACGCAGTATTTT

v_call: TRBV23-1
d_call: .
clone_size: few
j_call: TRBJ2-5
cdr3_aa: CASSPWILAQETQYF
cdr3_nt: TGCGCCAGCAGTCCCTGGATCCTGGCCCAAGAGACCCAGTACTTC

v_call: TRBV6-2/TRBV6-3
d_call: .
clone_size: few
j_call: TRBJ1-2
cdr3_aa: CASSQGLSTLHGYTF
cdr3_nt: TGTGCCAGCAGCCAGGGACTGTCGACGCTCCATGGCTACACCTTC

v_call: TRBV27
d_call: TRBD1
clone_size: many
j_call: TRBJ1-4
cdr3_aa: CASSFSMTGGNEKLFF
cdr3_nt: TGTGCCAGCAGTTTTTCCATGACAGGGGGAAATGAAAAACTGTTTTTT

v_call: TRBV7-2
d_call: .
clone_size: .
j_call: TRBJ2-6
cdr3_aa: CASTIGGAGANVLTF
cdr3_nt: TGTGCCAGCACCATTGGAGGGGCCGGGGCCAACGTCCTGACTTTC

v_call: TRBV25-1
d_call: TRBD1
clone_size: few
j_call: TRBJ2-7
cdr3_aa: CARTGQGTHEQYF
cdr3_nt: TGTGCCAGAACGGGACAGGGTACCCACGAGCAGTACTTC

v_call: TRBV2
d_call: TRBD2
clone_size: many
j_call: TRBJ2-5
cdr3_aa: CASRAGVETQYF
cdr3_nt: TGTGCCAGCAGGGCGGGGGTGGAGACCCAGTACTTC

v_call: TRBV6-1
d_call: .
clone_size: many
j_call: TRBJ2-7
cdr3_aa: CASSEEVRSHEQYF
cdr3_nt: TGTGCCAGCAGTGAAGAGGTCCGCAGCCACGAGCAGTACTTC

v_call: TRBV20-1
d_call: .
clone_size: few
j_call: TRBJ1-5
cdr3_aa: CSARSSGENSNQPQHF
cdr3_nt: TGCAGTGCTAGGTCGTCAGGGGAGAATAGCAATCAGCCCCAGCATTTT

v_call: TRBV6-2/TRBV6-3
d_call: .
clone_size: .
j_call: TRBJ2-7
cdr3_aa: CASLLSGAYEQYF
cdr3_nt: TGTGCCAGCCTCCTTTCAGGGGCCTACGAGCAGTACTTC

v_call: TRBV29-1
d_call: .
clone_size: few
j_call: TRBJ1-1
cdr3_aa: CSVDQGRGTEAFF
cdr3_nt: TGCAGCGTTGATCAGGGGAGGGGCACTGAAGCTTTCTTT

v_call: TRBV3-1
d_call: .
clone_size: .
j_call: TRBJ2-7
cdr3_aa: CASGLLSTGLYEQYF
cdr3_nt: TGTGCCAGCGGACTTTTATCCACGGGACTTTACGAGCAGTACTTC

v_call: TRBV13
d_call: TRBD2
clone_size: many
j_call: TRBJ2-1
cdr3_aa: CASSLLAGGKKSYNEQFF
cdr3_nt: TGTGCCAGCAGCTTATTGGCGGGGGGGAAAAAATCCTACAATGAGCAGTTCTTC

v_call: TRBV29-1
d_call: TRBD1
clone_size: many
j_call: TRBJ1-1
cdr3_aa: CSSQTGMNTEAFF
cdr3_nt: TGCAGCTCTCAGACAGGGATGAACACTGAAGCTTTCTTT

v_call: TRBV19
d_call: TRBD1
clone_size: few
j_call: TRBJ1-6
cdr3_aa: CASSTGWTGVQSPLHF
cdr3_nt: TGTGCCAGTAGCACCGGTTGGACAGGAGTACAATCACCCCTCCACTTT

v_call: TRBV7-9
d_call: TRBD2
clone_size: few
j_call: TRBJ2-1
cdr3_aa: CASSRTSGSWDEQFF
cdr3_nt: TGTGCCAGCAGTCGGACTAGCGGGAGTTGGGATGAGCAGTTCTTC

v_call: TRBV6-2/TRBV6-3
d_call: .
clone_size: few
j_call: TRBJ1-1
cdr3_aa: CASTPPGSMNTEAFF
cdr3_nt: TGTGCCAGCACCCCACCAGGATCCATGAACACTGAAGCTTTCTTT

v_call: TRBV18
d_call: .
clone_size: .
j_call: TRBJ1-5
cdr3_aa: CASSPRVDNQPQHF
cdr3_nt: TGTGCCAGCTCACCACGGGTAGACAATCAGCCCCAGCATTTT

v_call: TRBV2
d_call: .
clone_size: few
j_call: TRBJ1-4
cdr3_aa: CASRYRLATNEKLFF
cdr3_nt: TGTGCCAGCAGGTACCGACTTGCAACTAATGAAAAACTGTTTTTT

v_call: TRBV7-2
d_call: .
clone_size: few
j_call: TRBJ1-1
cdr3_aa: CASSLVLVGTEAFF
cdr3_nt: TGTGCCAGCAGCTTAGTGTTGGTGGGCACTGAAGCTTTCTTT

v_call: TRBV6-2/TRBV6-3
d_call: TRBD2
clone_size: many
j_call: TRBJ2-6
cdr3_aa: CASSGRGSSGANVLTF
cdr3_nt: TGTGCCAGCAGTGGACGCGGGAGCTCTGGGGCCAACGTCCTGACTTTC

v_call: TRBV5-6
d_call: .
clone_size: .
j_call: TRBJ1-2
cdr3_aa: CASSENQNGYTF
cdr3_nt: TGTGCCAGCAGCGAAAACCAAAATGGCTACACCTTC

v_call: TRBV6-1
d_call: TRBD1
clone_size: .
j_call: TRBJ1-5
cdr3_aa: CASSWTGGASNQPQHF
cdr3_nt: TGTGCCAGCAGCTGGACAGGGGGCGCGAGCAATCAGCCCCAGCATTTT

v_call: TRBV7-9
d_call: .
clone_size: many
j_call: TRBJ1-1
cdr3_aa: CASSPRDPRANTEAFF
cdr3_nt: TGTGCCAGCAGCCCTAGGGACCCAAGGGCGAACACTGAAGCTTTCTTT

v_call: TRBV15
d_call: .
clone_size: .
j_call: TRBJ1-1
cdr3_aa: CATSRFGRMNTEAFF
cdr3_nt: TGTGCCACCAGCCGCTTTGGACGGATGAACACTGAAGCTTTCTTT

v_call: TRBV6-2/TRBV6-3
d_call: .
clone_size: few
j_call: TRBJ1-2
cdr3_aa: CASRSGEGANYGYTF
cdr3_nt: TGTGCCAGCAGATCAGGGGAAGGAGCTAACTATGGCTACACCTTC

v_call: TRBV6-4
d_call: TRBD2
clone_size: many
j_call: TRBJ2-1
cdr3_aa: CASSQLGLAGGNNNEQFF
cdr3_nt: TGTGCCAGCAGTCAACTCGGACTAGCGGGAGGGAATAACAATGAGCAGTTCTTC

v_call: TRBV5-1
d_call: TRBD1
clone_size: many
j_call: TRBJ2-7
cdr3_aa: CASSLVGQETYEQYF
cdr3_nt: TGCGCCAGCAGCTTGGTGGGACAGGAAACGTACGAGCAGTACTTC

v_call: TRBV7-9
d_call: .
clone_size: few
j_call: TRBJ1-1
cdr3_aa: CASGTVGTEAFF
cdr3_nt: TGTGCCAGCGGGACGGTGGGCACTGAAGCTTTCTTT

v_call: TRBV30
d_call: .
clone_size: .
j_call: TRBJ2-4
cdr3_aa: CAWSRGTDHKNIQYF
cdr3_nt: TGTGCCTGGAGTAGGGGCACCGATCACAAAAACATTCAGTACTTC

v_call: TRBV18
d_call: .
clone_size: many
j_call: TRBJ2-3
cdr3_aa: CASSPLGGSTDTQYF
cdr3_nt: TGTGCCAGCTCGCCCCTTGGGGGTAGCACAGATACGCAGTATTTT

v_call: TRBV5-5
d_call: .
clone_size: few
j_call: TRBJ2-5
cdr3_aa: CASSLGTGGLVETQYF
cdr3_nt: TGTGCCAGCAGCTTGGGAACAGGCGGATTGGTCGAGACCCAGTACTTC

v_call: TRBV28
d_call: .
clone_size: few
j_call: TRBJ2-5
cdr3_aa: CASSLSRVQETQYF
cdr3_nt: TGTGCCAGCAGTTTATCCCGGGTCCAAGAGACCCAGTACTTC

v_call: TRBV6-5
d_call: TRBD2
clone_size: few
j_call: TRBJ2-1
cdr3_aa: CASSYSGGGPWVEQFF
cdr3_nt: TGTGCCAGCAGTTACTCGGGCGGGGGGCCGTGGGTTGAGCAGTTCTTC

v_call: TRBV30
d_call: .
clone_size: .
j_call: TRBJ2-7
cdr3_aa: CAWSHYLGRAYEQYF
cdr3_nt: TGTGCCTGGAGTCACTATTTGGGGCGCGCCTACGAGCAGTACTTC

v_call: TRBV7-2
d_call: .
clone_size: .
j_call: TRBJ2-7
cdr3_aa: CASSPLATHEQYF
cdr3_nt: TGTGCCAGCAGCCCACTAGCTACCCACGAGCAGTACTTC

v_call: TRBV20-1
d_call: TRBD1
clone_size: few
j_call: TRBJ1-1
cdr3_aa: CSAAGGTAEAFF
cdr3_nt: TGCAGTGCTGCAGGGGGGACAGCTGAAGCTTTCTTT

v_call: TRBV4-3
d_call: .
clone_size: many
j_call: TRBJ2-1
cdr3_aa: CASSQRTTSTYNEQFF
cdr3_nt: TGCGCCAGCAGCCAACGGACCACTAGTACCTACAATGAGCAGTTCTTC